The source of this TCR beta chain is a study of cytomegalovirus exposure and HLA in healthy donors. The overall study: There were some 81 million unique TCRs (from HLA-typed donors) in an early data release.

The study, taken as a whole, reports: The classifier was said to identify cytomegalovirus status with high specificity and sensitivity. Researchers had no immune exposure information except CMV serostatus available.

Researchers ran the PCR with 60 Vbeta and 13 Jbeta primers. The method was immunoSEQ multiplex PCR; TCRdb's version includes in-frame clones alone and lacks a portion of them. This table has about 120,000 clones, around 77% appearing once. This clone was observed a handful of times. Its antigen is currently unknown. As for the donors, each was a healthy bone marrow donor. The length of the CDR3 is 13 residues. V was pared by 4 bases and J by 7 bases, with 14 bases between. Germline CDR1 reads SQVTM; CDR2 reads ANQGSEA. The chain employs TRBV29-1 and TRBJ2-1; tentatively, D is TRBD1 (5 bases). The sample was PBMCs. The origin of this receptor is a male donor in good health and CMV-seropositive. CDR3: CSVVLNRQNEQFF. CDR3 bases: TGCAGCGTTGTTCTAAATAGACAGAATGAGCAGTTCTTC.